These T cell receptor beta chains were read from a single sample in a study of cytomegalovirus exposure and HLA in healthy donors. Only in-frame clones appear in the TCRdb table, and some are missing; sequencing was by immunoSEQ multiplex PCR. The table has about 240,000 clones, around 80% seen once. The sample taken for sequencing was PBMCs. Source of these receptors: a woman in her fifties or sixties in good health and CMV-seropositive. Each CDR3 is given with its conserved first and last residue. The D gene is left open where the match is weak. The listing skips clone size in some rows; elsewhere it reads once, few, many or a size class.

d_gene	j_gene	abundance	v_gene	CDR3aa	CDR3nt
TRBD2	TRBJ2-1	.	TRBV6-4	CASSELAGLNEQFF	TGTGCCAGCAGTGAACTAGCGGGTTTAAATGAGCAGTTCTTC
.	TRBJ2-7	.	TRBV5-4	CASSLDRRYSYEQYF	TGTGCCAGCAGCTTGGACAGGAGATACTCCTACGAGCAGTACTTC
TRBD1	TRBJ2-2	many	TRBV29-1	CSAGTGNSRNTGELFF	TGCAGCGCCGGGACAGGGAATTCTCGTAACACCGGGGAGCTGTTTTTT
TRBD1	TRBJ1-3	once	TRBV5-4	CASSSGQSYGNTIYF	TGTGCCAGCAGCTCGGGACAGTCTTATGGAAACACCATATATTTT
TRBD1	TRBJ1-2	.	TRBV29-1	CSVVGGGNYGYTF	TGCAGCGTTGTAGGAGGGGGCAACTATGGCTACACCTTC
.	TRBJ1-5	.	TRBV5-5	CASSPFDQPQHF	TGTGCCAGCAGCCCCTTTGATCAGCCCCAGCATTTT
.	TRBJ2-3	.	TRBV18	CASSPDLQGRTDTQYF	TGTGCCAGCTCACCCGATTTACAGGGCCGCACAGATACGCAGTATTTT
TRBD1	TRBJ1-1	once	TRBV7-9	CASSGARGENTEAFF	TGTGCCAGCAGCGGGGCCAGGGGGGAGAACACTGAAGCTTTCTTT
TRBD2	TRBJ2-3	few	TRBV5-6	CASSLIGLAGVSPDTQYF	TGTGCCAGCAGCTTGATCGGGCTAGCGGGAGTGTCGCCAGATACGCAGTATTTT
.	TRBJ2-3	once	TRBV9	CASSARDQLSDTQYF	TGTGCCAGCAGCGCACGGGATCAGTTATCAGATACGCAGTATTTT
.	TRBJ1-4	.	TRBV9	CASSEGGYEKLFF	TGTGCCAGCAGTGAGGGTGGATACGAAAAACTGTTTTTT
TRBD1	TRBJ1-4	few	TRBV19	CASSIDLRDRANEKLFF	TGTGCCAGTAGTATAGATCTCCGGGACAGGGCGAATGAAAAACTGTTTTTT
TRBD1	TRBJ2-7	.	TRBV9	CASSVEGQGATQYF	TGTGCCAGCAGCGTAGAGGGACAGGGGGCAACGCAGTACTTC
TRBD2	TRBJ2-1	.	TRBV6-4	CASSDEAGVYNEQFF	TGTGCCAGCAGTGACGAAGCGGGGGTATACAATGAGCAGTTCTTC
TRBD2	TRBJ2-1	.	TRBV7-9	CASSHKGRETYNEQFF	TGTGCCAGCAGCCATAAAGGGCGGGAGACCTACAATGAGCAGTTCTTC
.	TRBJ2-7	.	TRBV11-2	CASSLAGAYEQYF	TGTGCCAGCAGCTTAGCGGGAGCTTACGAGCAGTACTTC
TRBD2	TRBJ2-7	.	TRBV9	CASSVGLAGELYEQYF	TGTGCCAGCAGCGTAGGATTAGCGGGAGAACTCTACGAGCAGTACTTC
.	TRBJ2-7	.	TRBV2	CASSAGITYEQYF	TGTGCCAGCAGCGCCGGGATTACCTACGAGCAGTACTTC
.	TRBJ1-1	.	TRBV5-1	CASSSGAGVRTEAFF	TGCGCCAGCAGCTCCGGCGCAGGGGTGAGGACTGAAGCTTTCTTT
.	TRBJ2-1	once	TRBV18	CASSEGGTAYNEQFF	TGTGCCAGCTCGGAGGGGGGGACGGCTTACAATGAGCAGTTCTTC
.	TRBJ2-5	.	TRBV7-2	CASSLEWRREETQYF	TGTGCCAGCAGCTTAGAGTGGCGGAGGGAAGAGACCCAGTACTTC
TRBD1	TRBJ2-7	.	TRBV30	CAWSVLGTGGDEQYF	TGTGCCTGGAGTGTACTTGGGACAGGGGGCGACGAGCAGTACTTC
.	TRBJ1-5	few	TRBV7-2	CASSKQALNQPQHF	TGTGCCAGCAGCAAACAGGCCCTAAATCAGCCCCAGCATTTT
TRBD2	TRBJ2-3	.	TRBV7-9	CASTPQGTSGRSAQYF	TGTGCCAGCACCCCCCAGGGGACTAGCGGGAGATCGGCGCAGTATTTT
TRBD2	TRBJ2-2	.	TRBV12-5	CASGLGLAGVRNTGELFF	TGTGCTAGTGGTTTGGGACTAGCGGGAGTGAGGAACACCGGGGAGCTGTTTTTT
.	TRBJ1-4	.	TRBV18	CASSPRKTNEKLFF	TGTGCCAGCTCACCGAGAAAAACTAATGAAAAACTGTTTTTT
.	TRBJ2-4	.	TRBV5-1	CASRGHGTENIQYF	TGCGCCAGTAGAGGACACGGGACTGAAAACATTCAGTACTTC
TRBD1	TRBJ2-3	.	TRBV7-9	CASSLGQGDGTDTQYF	TGTGCCAGCAGCTTAGGGCAGGGGGACGGCACAGATACGCAGTATTTT
TRBD1	TRBJ2-1	.	TRBV10-1	CASSLGQGNEQFF	TGCGCCAGCAGCCTGGGACAGGGAAATGAGCAGTTCTTC
.	TRBJ2-1	.	TRBV6-1	CASSELLGAYNEQFF	TGTGCCAGCAGTGAACTGTTGGGAGCTTACAATGAGCAGTTCTTC
TRBD1	TRBJ1-3	.	TRBV5-4	CASSLVGRTGGAGNTIYF	TGTGCCAGCAGCTTGGTTGGAAGAACAGGGGGCGCTGGAAACACCATATATTTT
TRBD2	TRBJ2-7	.	TRBV5-4	CASSNGLAFSYEQYF	TGTGCCAGCAGCAATGGACTAGCGTTCTCCTACGAGCAGTACTTC
.	TRBJ2-3	.	TRBV19	CASSMRSLSTDTQYF	TGTGCCAGTAGTATGCGGAGCCTAAGCACAGATACGCAGTATTTT
TRBD2	TRBJ2-1	.	TRBV29-1	CSGGGGRAVNEQFF	TGCAGCGGGGGGGGCGGGAGGGCCGTAAATGAGCAGTTCTTC
TRBD2	TRBJ2-7	.	TRBV11-2	CASSSGLAGYEQYF	TGTGCCAGCAGTTCCGGACTAGCGGGGTACGAGCAGTACTTC
.	TRBJ2-7	.	TRBV5-4	CASSFGGEQYF	TGTGCCAGCAGCTTCGGAGGCGAGCAGTACTTC
TRBD1	TRBJ2-3	.	TRBV7-9	CASSLGDRDTDTQYF	TGTGCCAGCAGCTTAGGGGACAGGGACACAGATACGCAGTATTTT
.	TRBJ2-2	few	TRBV11-3	CASSLEGRDYNTGELFF	TGTGCCAGCAGCTTAGAAGGACGGGATTATAACACCGGGGAGCTGTTTTTT
TRBD1	TRBJ2-7	.	TRBV28	CASSADRVLFYEQYF	TGTGCCAGCAGTGCCGACAGGGTCCTCTTCTACGAGCAGTACTTC
.	TRBJ2-7	once	TRBV5-1	CASGAQGYSYEQYF	TGCGCCAGCGGCGCCCAGGGCTACTCCTACGAGCAGTACTTC
.	TRBJ2-2	.	TRBV27	CASSSRVGELFF	TGTGCCAGCAGTTCCCGGGTCGGGGAGCTGTTTTTT
.	TRBJ1-1	.	TRBV20-1	CSAPAYTEAFF	TGCAGTGCGCCCGCGTACACTGAAGCTTTCTTT
.	TRBJ2-5	.	TRBV7-9	CAGGSDFQETQYF	TGTGCCGGAGGCTCGGATTTTCAAGAGACCCAGTACTTC
TRBD2	TRBJ2-2	once	TRBV2	CASSGTSRTGELFF	TGTGCCAGCAGCGGGACTAGTCGCACCGGGGAGCTGTTTTTT
TRBD1	TRBJ2-7	.	TRBV11-2	CASRDRGYSYEQYF	TGTGCCAGCCGCGACAGGGGTTACTCCTACGAGCAGTACTTC
TRBD2	TRBJ2-5	.	TRBV7-9	CSSSVAGGRETQYF	TGTTCCAGCAGTGTGGCGGGAGGGAGAGAGACCCAGTACTTC
.	TRBJ1-2	.	TRBV28	CASSSNRDGYTF	TGTGCCAGCAGTTCTAACAGGGACGGCTACACCTTC
.	TRBJ1-2	once	TRBV27	CASSLSIGGGYTF	TGTGCCAGCAGTTTATCGATCGGCGGTGGCTACACCTTC
TRBD1	TRBJ2-7	.	TRBV5-4	CASSTRTGSSYEQYF	TGTGCCAGCAGCACCCGGACAGGGAGCTCCTACGAGCAGTACTTC
TRBD2	TRBJ2-1	.	TRBV10-2	CASSELSGSGKDEQFF	TGCGCCAGCAGTGAGCTCAGCGGTAGCGGGAAGGATGAGCAGTTCTTC
.	TRBJ2-5	few	TRBV9	CASSVLGMETQYF	TGTGCCAGCAGCGTTCTAGGCATGGAGACCCAGTACTTC
.	TRBJ1-1	.	TRBV11-2	CASSLGPGGVRAFF	TGTGCCAGCAGCTTAGGCCCTGGGGGGGTGCGTGCTTTCTTT
.	TRBJ2-7	.	TRBV30	CAWSVASSAAYEQYF	TGTGCCTGGAGTGTAGCCTCTAGCGCTGCATACGAGCAGTACTTC
.	TRBJ2-3	.	TRBV6-1	CASSERRAGADTQYF	TGTGCCAGCAGTGAAAGGAGGGCCGGCGCAGATACGCAGTATTTT